This T cell receptor beta chain was found in a study of blood T cells in healthy people across ages. This clonotype was seen a handful of times. One end of the junction varies from germline; a read error may be responsible. The CDR3 has 15 residues. Germline CDR1 reads LGHNA; CDR2 reads YNFKEQ. A second about 7 to 11 cycle PCR used barcoded and J-beta primers. TCRdb independently ran MiXCR on the 5' RACE reads; one entry per CDR3 protein. This table has over 750,000 distinct CDR3 sequences, 25% appearing once. Donors were systemically healthy Caucasian individuals from Russia aged 6 to 90 years. This sample also belongs to another study, concerning T cells of mothers and their children. That work contributes: All RNA that had been extracted was used for cDNA synthesis at around 1.6 ug per 15 ul. Each mother yielded more than 9.5 million TCR beta CDR3 reads. Each child yielded 2.5 million to 3 million reads.

Material: blood. The J gene is TRBJ2-5, the V gene TRBV4-2; D may be TRBD1 or TRBD2 (5 bases each). The receptor was derived from a boy younger than 18 in good health. In DNA form, the CDR3 reads TGTGCCAGCAGCCGAGGGGACCGTTTAGGGGAGACCCAGCACTTC. It translates to CASSRGDRLGETQHF.